The source of this TCR beta chain is a study of OX40 agonist ivuxolimab in advanced cancers. The CDR3 length is 15 residues. The V gene lost 6 bases and the J gene lost 4 bases, with 16 bases spanning the gap. Germline lookup yields CDR1 MNHEY and CDR2 SMNVEV (reference sequence). Data came from immunoSEQ multiplex PCR; TCRdb stores just in-frame clones and leaves some out. Here the sample spans about 44,000 clones, more than 70% being singletons. This sequence originates from an adult with an advanced solid tumor such as melanoma, head and neck, liver or kidney cancer. The chain recombines TRBV27 with TRBJ2-1; D remains ambiguous. The input for sequencing was CD4+ or CD8+ T cells sorted from blood, taken in a trial of the OX40 agonist ivuxolimab. Written as DNA, the CDR3 is TGTGCCAGCAGAATTGGGATGAATCGGTACAATGAGCAGTTCTTC. Translating it yields CASRIGMNRYNEQFF.